Described below is a single TCR beta chain sequence and its context. Its antigen is unknown. Trimming cost V 0 bases and J 5 bases; bases outside gene matches: 9. This CDR3 is built from 17 residues. Germline V gene sequence: CDR1 SGHRS, CDR2 YFSETQ. The entry originates in a study of cytomegalovirus exposure and HLA in healthy donors. 13 Jbeta primers and 60 Vbeta primers were used for the PCR. In the source study's methods: Per a later analysis, the number of unique TCR beta chains was some 82 million, of which 9 million to 12 million were shared. TCRdb keeps only in-frame clones here, not all; method: immunoSEQ multiplex PCR. V and J calls and clone size are those listed in that table; D and trimming were worked out from the DNA. The sample includes about 140,000 clones, 60% to 85% seen only once; the top ten take 1.8%. Broader study findings: Immune exposure information available was restricted to CMV serostatus. In a later analysis, TCR beta V- and J-gene trimming was associated with a missense DCLRE1C variant. An analysis that was carried out later associated approximately 17,000 TCR beta sequences with HLA alleles at 0.05 false discovery rate.

This clonotype was sampled from a female donor in good health and CMV-seropositive. The J gene is TRBJ2-7, the V gene TRBV5-1; TRBD2 agrees at 12 bases. The sample was PBMCs. CDR3 loop: CASSLGITSGGPHEQYF. CDR3 coding DNA: TGCGCCAGCAGCTTGGGGATAACTAGCGGGGGGCCCCACGAGCAGTACTTC.